Listed below are T cell receptor beta chains from one sample, sequenced in a study of control samples from healthy donors and cancer patients. Method: immunoSEQ multiplex PCR; TCRdb's copy keeps in-frame clones and lacks some. Among under 100,000 clones listed, 88% were seen once. Material for sequencing was blood. Receptors were obtained from a woman aged 70-85 years in good health. CDR3s include the opening cysteine and the closing phenylalanine or tryptophan. The size of a clone is reported for some rows only, either as once, few or many, or as a class for expanded clones.

cdr3_aa v_call cdr3_length j_call clone_size
CASSPSPGQGNYGYTF TRBV3-1/TRBV3-2 16 TRBJ1-2 -
CASSHGGQETQYF TRBV18 13 TRBJ2-5 -
CASSPTDRPYGYTF TRBV11-2 14 TRBJ1-2 -
CASGLVPTDTQYF TRBV12-5 13 TRBJ2-3 -
CASSDRRDSYGYTF TRBV2 14 TRBJ1-2 few
CASGLTGPRGAAFF TRBV12-5 14 TRBJ1-1 -
CASSPHVSPTDTQYF TRBV5-4 15 TRBJ2-3 -
CASSSAGAPQETQYF TRBV11-2 15 TRBJ2-5 -
CASSYSGGAGTEAFF TRBV6-6 15 TRBJ1-1 -
CASSSNTGDRTTIYF TRBV5-1 15 TRBJ1-3 -
CASSPTGLAENTGELFF TRBV18 17 TRBJ2-2 -
CAWKEGGNSPLHF TRBV30 13 TRBJ1-6 once
CASRTGGVSNEKLFF TRBV19 15 TRBJ1-4 -
CASSLAPPSSYNSPLHF TRBV11-2 17 TRBJ1-6 -
CASSLGQGNTIYF TRBV13 13 TRBJ1-3 -
CASSQGGRGGPYNEQFF TRBV4-3 17 TRBJ2-1 -
CASSVGGGQANEKLFF TRBV9 16 TRBJ1-4 -
CASSMGETETPLHF TRBV5-1 14 TRBJ1-6 once
CASSRKTGTEFYEQYF TRBV7-9 16 TRBJ2-7 -
CASRGLAVYNEQFF TRBV6-5 14 TRBJ2-1 -
CASSPTSGGTDTQYF TRBV5-4 15 TRBJ2-3 -
CASSYSENTEAFF TRBV6-6 13 TRBJ1-1 -
CASSLRPWENEQFF TRBV5-1 14 TRBJ2-1 -
CAWSAAGVGTEAFF TRBV30 14 TRBJ1-1 once
CASSKQGIDSPLHF TRBV7-9 14 TRBJ1-6 -
CASSPGQGNTEAFF TRBV18 14 TRBJ1-1 -
CASSYAGRNTEAFF TRBV6-2/TRBV6-3 14 TRBJ1-1 -
CASSLMGPRGTDTQYF TRBV5-6 16 TRBJ2-3 -
CASSLEWGNYGYTF TRBV5-1 14 TRBJ1-2 -
CASSRQQETQYF TRBV5-1 12 TRBJ2-5 -
CASSMQGLGETQYF TRBV7-9 14 TRBJ2-5 -
CASSLQGPNTEAFF TRBV5-1 14 TRBJ1-1 -
CATSVTDEKLFF TRBV24-1 12 TRBJ1-4 -
CAISESAGGYYEQYF TRBV10-3 15 TRBJ2-7 -
CASAEQGSYGYTF TRBV12-3/TRBV12-4 13 TRBJ1-2 -
CASSSEQDMYGYTF TRBV5-1 14 TRBJ1-2 -
CASSQGEATEAFF TRBV5-1 13 TRBJ1-1 -
CASWGENTEAFF TRBV6-5 12 TRBJ1-1 -
CASSSYPYNSPLHF TRBV7-8 14 TRBJ1-6 few
CSAVQGVTEAFF TRBV29-1 12 TRBJ1-1 -
CASSVVSGPGELFF TRBV9 14 TRBJ2-2 -
CAWSGSSGNTIYF TRBV30 13 TRBJ1-3 -
CASSLGGTYNEQFF TRBV11-3 14 TRBJ2-1 -
CASNAGVNSPLHF TRBV10-1 13 TRBJ1-6 -
CASSGPLNTEAFF TRBV2 13 TRBJ1-1 -
CASSITGQGLNQPQHF TRBV21-1 16 TRBJ1-5 -
CSASPGGVTDTQYF TRBV20-1 14 TRBJ2-3 -
CASSDTGGNTEAFF TRBV2 14 TRBJ1-1 -
CASTKAGRSGEQYF TRBV6-5 14 TRBJ2-7 -
CASSQPGNQPQHF TRBV3-1/TRBV3-2 13 TRBJ1-5 few
CASSLGGYGANTEAFF TRBV5-4 16 TRBJ1-1 -